The T cell receptor (beta chain) described here comes from a study of response to subunit inactivated influenza vaccine. Notes on the study in general: There was a suggestion from the authors that each seasonal influenza vaccination recruits few new T cells.

This clonotype was detected only a few times. No antigen is known for it. In TCRdb, the RT-PCR reads were re-called with MiXCR into one record per CDR3 protein. The table has roughly 460,000 distinct CDR3 sequences, approximately 10% seen once. Source: PBMCs from blood, taken roughly 45 days after vaccination. The TCR was taken from a man in his fifties who received an inactivated influenza vaccine.

In DNA form, the CDR3 reads TGTGCCAGCAGCCCCGGGACTAGCGGGGGAAGTGAGCAGTTCTTC. Translating it yields CASSPGTSGGSEQFF. The chain is built from TRBV12-3 or TRBV12-4 and TRBJ2-1; 14 nucleotides align to TRBD2. J lost 9 bases, V lost 6 bases, and 7 bases had no gene match. This CDR3 contains 15 residues.